Following are 7 T cell receptor beta chains from one sample sequenced in a study of CXCR3-negative and CXCR3-positive naive CD8 T cells. In preparing the TRB cDNA libraries, 5' RACE with UMI labels was used. TCRdb re-called the 5' RACE reads and gives one entry per CDR3 protein, without DNA. Here the sample table reports 100,000 to 150,000 distinct CDR3 sequences. The specimen was naive CXCR3- CD8+ T cells from blood. The subset is: CD45RO-CCR7+CD27+CD95- naive CD8+ T cells lacking CXCR3 (TNR3-). The receptors originated from a human donor in good health. Some clones in this sample may be carry-over from other donors' samples.

This chain uses TRBV29-1 with TRBJ2-2. This CDR3 comprises 15 residues. Germline assignment: CDR1 SQVTM and CDR2 ANQGSEA. CDR3 in amino acids: CSVEDSDLNTGELFF.

The chain links TRBV4-1 to TRBJ2-5; TCRdb returns TRBD1, unconfirmable since there is no DNA. CDR3 length: 14 amino acids. Germline V gene sequence: CDR1 MGHRA, CDR2 YSYEKL. CDR3 region: CASSQTRGRETQYF.

V and J are TRBV7-2 and TRBJ1-2; lacking DNA, the TRBD1 call made by TCRdb goes unchecked. Germline values: CDR1 SGHTA, CDR2 FQGNSA. The CDR3 is 13 amino acids. The CDR3: CASSSGQGGGYTF. The entire variable domain, with the rest obtained from reference TRBV7-2 and TRBJ1-2, is as follows: GAGVSQSPSNKVTEKGKDVELRCDPISGHTALYWYRQSLGQGLEFLIYFQGNSAPDKSGLPSDRFSAERTGGSVSTLTIQRTQQEDSAVYLCASSSGQGGGYTFGSGTRLTVV.

The V call is TRBV27, the J call TRBJ2-1; the TRBD2 assignment by TCRdb is unverifiable without DNA. CDR1 is MNHEY and CDR2 is SMNVEV in the germline V gene (reference sequence). The CDR3 runs 18 residues. This chain's CDR3 is CASSPGLAGDWDYNEQFF.

This chain joins TRBV6-1 and TRBJ2-7; the TCRdb D gene call, TRBD2, has no DNA to confirm it. Per germline, CDR1 MNHNS and CDR2 SASEGT. The CDR3 sequence is 14 residues long. The CDR3 region is CASIQLGGVYEQYF.

The chain carries TRBV15 and TRBJ2-5; no DNA is available, so the TRBD1 call from TCRdb remains unchecked. CDR1 and CDR2 from the germline V gene are LNHNV and YYDKDF (reference sequence). The CDR3 sequence is 16 residues long. The CDR3 protein is CATSSPSGAGEETQYF.

This CDR3 is CASSSGGLAGGEAFF. J is TRBJ1-1 and V is TRBV7-9. The V gene's germline CDR1 is SEHNR and CDR2 FQNEAQ (reference sequence). There are 15 residues in the CDR3.